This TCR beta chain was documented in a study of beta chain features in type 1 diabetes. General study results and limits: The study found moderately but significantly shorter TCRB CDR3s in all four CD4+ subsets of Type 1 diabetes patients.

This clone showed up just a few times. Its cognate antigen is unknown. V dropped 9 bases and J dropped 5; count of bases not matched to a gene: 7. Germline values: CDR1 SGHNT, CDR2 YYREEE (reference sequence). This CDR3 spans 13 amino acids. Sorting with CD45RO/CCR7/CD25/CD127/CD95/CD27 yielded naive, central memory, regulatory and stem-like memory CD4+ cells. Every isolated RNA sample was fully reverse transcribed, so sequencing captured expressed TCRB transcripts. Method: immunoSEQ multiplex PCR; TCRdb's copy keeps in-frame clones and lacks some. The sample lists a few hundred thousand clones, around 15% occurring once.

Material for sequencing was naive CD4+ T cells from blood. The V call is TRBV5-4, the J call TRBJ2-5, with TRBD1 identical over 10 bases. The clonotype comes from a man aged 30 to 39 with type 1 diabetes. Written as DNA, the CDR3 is TGTGCCATCTTAGACAGGGGGCGGGAGACCCAGTACTTC. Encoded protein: CAILDRGRETQYF. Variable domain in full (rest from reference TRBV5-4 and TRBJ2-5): ETGVTQSPTHLIKTRGQQVTLRCSSQSGHNTVSWYQQALGQGPQFIFQYYREEENGRGNFPPRFSGLQFPNYSSELNVNALELDDSALYLCAILDRGRETQYFGPGTRLLVL.